This T cell receptor (beta chain) was sequenced during a study of CD8 T cells in ankylosing spondylitis. TCRdb fed the 5' RACE reads into MiXCR, producing one record per CDR3 protein. The sample has 310,000 or so distinct CDR3 sequences, 15% to 25% seen once. This clonotype was recorded at least ten times. The ends were cut back, 4 bases at V and 1 base at J, with 12 bases in the middle. CDR1 is SGHNT, CDR2 YYREEE, per germline (reference sequence). This CDR3 has 15 residues. This TCR came from a male donor with ankylosing spondylitis or in good health (not recorded which). The J gene is TRBJ2-1, the V gene TRBV5-4, with D uncertain. The sample comprised blood, either unsorted or a sorted T cell fraction (not recorded which). The CDR3 loop reads CASSTDRSSYNEQFF. CDR3 coding DNA: TGTGCCAGCAGCACCGATCGGTCGTCCTACAATGAGCAGTTCTTC.